One sample yielded the 5 T cell receptor beta chains listed below, sequenced in a study of blood T cell repertoires in COVID-19. This table comes from immunoSEQ multiplex PCR, and its TCRdb copy is limited to in-frame clones, with some not included. The table shows a few hundred thousand clones, with about 86% occurring only once. The material sequenced was PBMCs or T cells enriched from blood (not recorded which). These receptors came from a woman in her fifties or sixties who had recovered from COVID-19.

The table lists this clone with a few counts. This rearrangement joins TRBV30 to TRBJ1-6; 8 bases fit TRBD1. This CDR3 is built from 13 residues. Germline values: CDR1 GTSNPN, CDR2 SVGIG (reference sequence). Trimming removed 6 bases from V and 9 bases from J; junction bases left unmatched: 7. The CDR3 is CACKTGTGSPLHF. The DNA of the CDR3 is TGTGCCTGCAAAACCGGGACAGGTTCACCCCTCCACTTT.

The V and J genes are TRBV5-1 and TRBJ1-1; 8 bases align to TRBD1. The CDR3 loop spans 15 amino acids. V gave up 3 bases and J gave up 3 bases; unmatched junction bases: 7. Looked up from germline, CDR1 is SGHRS and CDR2 is YFSETQ. CDR3 nucleotide sequence: TGCGCCAGCAGCTCCGACCAGACAGGGGACACTGAAGCTTTCTTT. Translated: CASSSDQTGDTEAFF.

The chain employs TRBV20-1 and TRBJ2-7, with 10 bases fitting TRBD1. CDR1 is DFQATT and CDR2 is SNEGSKA in the germline V gene (reference sequence). This CDR3 contains 15 residues. With V trimmed by 3 bases and J by 2 bases, 7 bases remained unmatched. CDR3 bases: TGCAGTGCTAGTTTAGGACAGGGGGGGCCCTACGAGCAGTACTTC. It specifies CSASLGQGGPYEQYF.

The chain recombines TRBV23-1 with TRBJ1-5; D gene unclear. TRBV23-1 is an ORF for which the function is uncertain. With 7 bases removed from V and 5 bases from J, the gap between germline ends came to 6 bases. The length of the CDR3 is 11 residues. CDR3 in DNA: TGCGCCAGCACCCTTCATCAGCCCCAGCATTTT. It specifies CASTLHQPQHF.

The rearrangement links TRBV19 to TRBJ1-1, with D unresolved. There are 13 residues in the CDR3. Trimming took 4 bases from V and 4 from J, leaving 10 bases between them. Germline loops: CDR1 LNHDA, CDR2 SQIVND (reference sequence). The CDR3 DNA reads as TGTGCCAGTAGTACCTCAGACTTCACTGAAGCTTTCTTT. Its translation is CASSTSDFTEAFF.